The 14 T cell receptor beta chains below were found in one sample sequenced in a study of blood T cell repertoires in COVID-19. Using immunoSEQ multiplex PCR, the repertoire was profiled, and TCRdb retains in-frame clones only, with some absent. The sample gives 250,000 to 400,000 clones, almost 90% of which show up once; 2.5% to 3.5% is in the top ten. Input material: peripheral blood. The source is a woman in her twenties or thirties with COVID-19, enrolled during active disease.

This clone showed up just once. The V gene is TRBV29-1, the J gene TRBJ1-2; a weak D match, TRBD1 (5 bases). Germline V gene data show CDR1 as SQVTM and CDR2 as ANQGSEA. This CDR3 region has 11 residues. Trimming pared 6 bases from V and 3 bases from J, leaving 8 bases between. In nucleotides, the CDR3 is TGCAGCGTCAGGGTAGACTATGGCTACACCTTC. Translated: CSVRVDYGYTF.

The sample holds one count of this clone. The CDR3 DNA is TGTGCCAGCAGCTTAGTGAGTCTCGCGGGAGCGTTTAATGAGCAGTTCTTC. This codes for CASSLVSLAGAFNEQFF. The chain has TRBV7-9 and TRBJ2-1; 7 bases fit TRBD2. Germline-derived CDR1 and CDR2 are SEHNR and FQNEAQ (reference sequence). J lost 7 bases, V lost 1 base, and 13 bases had no gene match. The CDR3 covers 17 residues.

Only one count was recorded for this clone. The genes are TRBV28 and TRBJ2-7; perhaps TRBD2 as D (5 bases). Germline-derived CDR1 and CDR2 are MDHEN and SYDVKM. The CDR3 sequence is 11 residues long. V was trimmed by 6 bases and J by 7 bases, leaving 10 bases between them. Here the CDR3 reads CASRAKREQYF. CDR3 DNA sequence: TGTGCCAGCAGGGCGAAGCGGGAGCAGTACTTC.

This chain connects TRBV6-4 to TRBJ1-1, with unresolved D. Per the germline V gene, CDR1 is MRHNA and CDR2 is SNTAGT. The CDR3 totals 14 residues. V was pared by 3 bases and J by 5 bases, with 13 bases between. This chain's CDR3 is CASSESSRRTEAFF. In nucleotides, the CDR3 is TGTGCCAGCAGTGAGTCCTCGCGGAGGACTGAAGCTTTCTTT.

The chain couples TRBV15 to TRBJ1-2; D gene unclear. V was shortened by 0 bases and J by 4 bases, with 9 bases between the two germline ends. The CDR3 is made up of 14 amino acids. CDR1 and CDR2 (germline): LNHNV, YYDKDF (reference sequence). The CDR3 DNA sequence: TGTGCCACCAGCAGAGAAGCGGGCCCCTATGGCTACACCTTC. Translation: CATSREAGPYGYTF.

This chain links TRBV4-1 with TRBJ1-5; 11 positions match TRBD1. V trimming: 4 bases; J trimming: 3 bases; junction bases outside the gene matches: 2. The CDR3 is made up of 15 amino acids. Germline-derived CDR1 and CDR2 are MGHRA and YSYEKL. CDR3 sequence (DNA): TGCGCCAGCAGCCTCGGACAGGGGGCCAATCAGCCCCAGCATTTT. This sequence encodes CASSLGQGANQPQHF.

V is TRBV19 and J is TRBJ1-3; tentative D call: TRBD1 (5 bases). V lost 5 bases and J 8 bases, leaving 19 bases between the germline ends. This CDR3 contains 15 residues. Germline V CDR1 and CDR2: LNHDA, SQIVND (reference sequence). The CDR3 sequence is CASSPIRRGLDTIYF. For the CDR3, the DNA is TGTGCCAGTAGTCCAATCCGCCGGGGACTAGACACCATATATTTT.

The chain couples TRBV19 to TRBJ2-1; 8 nucleotides match TRBD2. J was trimmed by 6 bases and V by 5 bases; bases with no gene match: 6. The germline CDR1 and CDR2 sequences are LNHDA and SQIVND (reference sequence). CDR3 length: 14 amino acids. CDR3 DNA: TGTGCCAGTAGTCAAACGGGAGGGCCCAATGAGCAGTTCTTC. Its protein product is CASSQTGGPNEQFF.

The chain combines TRBV29-1 with TRBJ2-2; 7 bases align to TRBD1. Germline loops: CDR1 SQVTM, CDR2 ANQGSEA. With 7 bases clipped from V and 2 bases from J, the junction kept 4 bases outside the gene matches. The CDR3 runs to 13 residues. The CDR3 bases are TGCAGCGCCAGGGGGACAAACACCGGGGAGCTGTTTTTT. Protein: CSARGTNTGELFF.

This clone was observed once. The chain couples TRBV6-5 to TRBJ2-5; tentative D call: TRBD2 (5 bases). The CDR3 length is 14 residues. V shed 0 bases and J shed 4 bases, with 9 bases lying between them. From germline, CDR1 is MNHEY and CDR2 SVGAGI. CDR3 coding DNA: TGTGCCAGCAGTTACTCGGTTCTAGCAGAGACCCAGTACTTC. This codes for CASSYSVLAETQYF.

This sequence joins TRBV7-3 and TRBJ2-1, with D perhaps matching TRBD1 (6 bases). This CDR3 is 13 amino acids long. Germline CDR1 SGHTA, CDR2 FQGTGA. V shed 4 bases and J shed 8 bases, with 12 bases lying between them. The CDR3 DNA reads as TGTGCCAGCAGCTCACTGACAGGATATGAGCAGTTCTTC. Its protein is CASSSLTGYEQFF.

This clone was observed once. The chain joins TRBV11-3 to TRBJ2-2; 9 bases line up with TRBD1. Looked up from germline, CDR1 is SGHNT and CDR2 is YENEEA. The length of the CDR3 is 14 residues. V lost 4 bases and J lost 7; bases outside the gene matches: 4. The DNA of the CDR3 is TGTGCCAGCAGCTCCGGACAGGGGTACGGGGAGCTGTTTTTT. Amino acids: CASSSGQGYGELFF.

V and J are TRBV30 and TRBJ1-1, with D possibly being TRBD1 (5 bases). The V and J ends lost 2 bases and 7 bases respectively, with 20 bases between them. Germline V lookup: CDR1 GTSNPN, CDR2 SVGIG (reference sequence). The CDR3 is 15 amino acids. The DNA of the CDR3 is TGTGCCTGGAGTCCGACCGTGCGTCTTGACAGTGAAGCTTTCTTT. Protein: CAWSPTVRLDSEAFF.

This sequence joins TRBV6-1 and TRBJ2-2; maybe TRBD2 (6 bases). The germline V and J ends were trimmed by 4 bases and 3 bases, with 15 bases remaining between them. Looked up from germline, CDR1 is MNHNS and CDR2 is SASEGT. This CDR3 has 16 residues. The DNA for the CDR3 is TGTGCCAGCAGTGCGGAGGGTGCAAGGGACACCGGGGAGCTGTTTTTT. Its protein is CASSAEGARDTGELFF.